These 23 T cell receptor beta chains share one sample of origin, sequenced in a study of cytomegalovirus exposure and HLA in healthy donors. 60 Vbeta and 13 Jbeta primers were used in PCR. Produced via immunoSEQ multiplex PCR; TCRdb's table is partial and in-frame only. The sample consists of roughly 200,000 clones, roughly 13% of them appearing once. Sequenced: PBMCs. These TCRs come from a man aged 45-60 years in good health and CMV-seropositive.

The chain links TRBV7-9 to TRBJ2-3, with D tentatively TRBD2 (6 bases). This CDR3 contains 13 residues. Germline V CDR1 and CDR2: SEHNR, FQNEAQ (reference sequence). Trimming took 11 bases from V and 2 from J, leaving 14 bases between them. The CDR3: CAPSGGATDTQYF. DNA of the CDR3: TGTGCCCCGTCGGGCGGGGCCACAGATACGCAGTATTTT.

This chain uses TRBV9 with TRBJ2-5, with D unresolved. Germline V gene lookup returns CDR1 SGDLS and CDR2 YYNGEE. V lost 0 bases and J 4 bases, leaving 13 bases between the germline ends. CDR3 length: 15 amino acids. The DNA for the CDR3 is TGTGCCAGCAGCGTAGGCAACCCGTCCGGAGAGACCCAGTACTTC. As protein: CASSVGNPSGETQYF.

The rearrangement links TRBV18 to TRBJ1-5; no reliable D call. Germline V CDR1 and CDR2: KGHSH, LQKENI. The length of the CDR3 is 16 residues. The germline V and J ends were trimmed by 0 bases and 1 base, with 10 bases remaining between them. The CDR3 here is CASSPPNWQSNQPQHF. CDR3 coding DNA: TGTGCCAGCTCACCACCCAATTGGCAGAGCAATCAGCCCCAGCATTTT.

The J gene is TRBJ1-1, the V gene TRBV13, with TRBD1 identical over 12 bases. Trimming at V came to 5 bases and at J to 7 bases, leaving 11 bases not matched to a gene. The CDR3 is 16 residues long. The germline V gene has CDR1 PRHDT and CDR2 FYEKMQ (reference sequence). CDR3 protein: CASSRRDRGLLGEAFF. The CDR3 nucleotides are TGTGCCAGCAGCCGCCGGGACAGGGGGCTTTTGGGTGAAGCTTTCTTT. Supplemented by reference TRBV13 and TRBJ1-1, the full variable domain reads AAGVIQSPRHLIKEKRETATLKCYPIPRHDTVYWYQQGPGQDPQFLISFYEKMQSDKGSIPDRFSAQQFSDYHSELNMSSLELGDSALYFCASSRRDRGLLGEAFFGQGTRLTVV.

The CDR3 DNA is TGCGCCAGCAGCCAAGATTTGGGAGGTACCCTTAACTATGGCTACACCTTC. Residues: CASSQDLGGTLNYGYTF. This chain joins TRBV4-3 and TRBJ1-2; no clear D. Trimming removed 0 bases at V and 1 base at J, with 15 bases between. The CDR3 contains 17 residues. Germline CDR1 is LGHNA and CDR2 is YSLEER.

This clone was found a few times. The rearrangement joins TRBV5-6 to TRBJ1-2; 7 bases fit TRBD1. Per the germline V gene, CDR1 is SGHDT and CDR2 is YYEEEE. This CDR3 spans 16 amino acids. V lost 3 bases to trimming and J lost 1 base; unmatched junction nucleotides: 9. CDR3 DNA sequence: TGTGCCAGCAGCTCGACAGGGCGAGTGTATAACTATGGCTACACCTTC. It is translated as CASSSTGRVYNYGYTF.

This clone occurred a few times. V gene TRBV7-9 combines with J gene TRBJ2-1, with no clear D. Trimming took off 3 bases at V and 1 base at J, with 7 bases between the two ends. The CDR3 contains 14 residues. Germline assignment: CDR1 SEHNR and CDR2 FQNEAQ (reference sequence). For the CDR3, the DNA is TGTGCCAGCAGCTTCAGCGCTTCCTACAATGAGCAGTTCTTC. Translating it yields CASSFSASYNEQFF.

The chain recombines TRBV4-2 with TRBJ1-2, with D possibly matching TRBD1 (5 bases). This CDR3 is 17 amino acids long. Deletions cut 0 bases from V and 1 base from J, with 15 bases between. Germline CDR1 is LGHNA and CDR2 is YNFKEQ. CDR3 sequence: CASSQEVSGRGNYGYTF. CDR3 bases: TGTGCCAGCAGCCAAGAGGTATCGGGGAGGGGTAACTATGGCTACACCTTC.

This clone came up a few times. The CDR3 DNA follows: TGTGCCAGCTCCGACTCCGGGGAGGATCAGCCCCAGCATTTT. Protein sequence: CASSDSGEDQPQHF. The chain joins TRBV18 to TRBJ1-5; D not resolved. V was pared by 6 bases and J by 5 bases, with 14 bases between. CDR1 is KGHSH, CDR2 LQKENI, per germline. The CDR3 sequence is 14 residues long.

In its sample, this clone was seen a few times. CDR3 nucleotide sequence: TGTGCCAGGAGACTAGCGGGGGGATTCTCCTCCGAGCAGTACGTC. Translating it yields CARRLAGGFSSEQYV. The chain carries TRBV6-1 and TRBJ2-7; 13 bases match TRBD2. This CDR3 spans 15 amino acids. The germline CDR1 and CDR2 sequences are MNHNS and SASEGT.

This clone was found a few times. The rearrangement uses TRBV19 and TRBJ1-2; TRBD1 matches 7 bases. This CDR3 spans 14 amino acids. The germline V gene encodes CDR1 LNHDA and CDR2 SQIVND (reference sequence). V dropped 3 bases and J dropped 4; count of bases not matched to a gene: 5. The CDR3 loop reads CASSIVQGGYGYTF. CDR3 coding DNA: TGTGCCAGTAGTATCGTGCAGGGGGGCTATGGCTACACCTTC.

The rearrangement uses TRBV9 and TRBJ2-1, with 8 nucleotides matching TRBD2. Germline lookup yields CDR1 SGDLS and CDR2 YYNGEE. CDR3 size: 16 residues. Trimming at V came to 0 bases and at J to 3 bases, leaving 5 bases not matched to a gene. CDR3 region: CASSVAGRGDYNEQFF. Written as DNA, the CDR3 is TGTGCCAGCAGCGTAGCAGGGCGGGGGGACTACAATGAGCAGTTCTTC.

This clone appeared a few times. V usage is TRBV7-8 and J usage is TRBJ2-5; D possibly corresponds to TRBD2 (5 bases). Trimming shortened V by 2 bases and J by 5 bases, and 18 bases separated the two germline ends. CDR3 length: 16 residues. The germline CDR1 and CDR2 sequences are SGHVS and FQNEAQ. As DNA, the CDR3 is TGTGCCAGCAGCTTATCCCCCGAGATAGGCGGGGAGACCCAGTACTTC. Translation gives CASSLSPEIGGETQYF.

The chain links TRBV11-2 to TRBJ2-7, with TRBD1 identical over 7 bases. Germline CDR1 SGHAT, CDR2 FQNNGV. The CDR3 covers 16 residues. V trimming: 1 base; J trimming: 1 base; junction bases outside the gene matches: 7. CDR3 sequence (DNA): TGTGCCAGCAGCTTAGTGACAGGGTGGAAGTCCTACGAGCAGTACTTC. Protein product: CASSLVTGWKSYEQYF.

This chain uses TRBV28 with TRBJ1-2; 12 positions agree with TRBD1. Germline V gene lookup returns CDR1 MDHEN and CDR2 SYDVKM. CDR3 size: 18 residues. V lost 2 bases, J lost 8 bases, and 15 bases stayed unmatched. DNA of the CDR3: TGTGCCAGCAGTTTACTCCAAGGGACAGGGGGCCTACTTGGCGGCTACACCTTC. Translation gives CASSLLQGTGGLLGGYTF.

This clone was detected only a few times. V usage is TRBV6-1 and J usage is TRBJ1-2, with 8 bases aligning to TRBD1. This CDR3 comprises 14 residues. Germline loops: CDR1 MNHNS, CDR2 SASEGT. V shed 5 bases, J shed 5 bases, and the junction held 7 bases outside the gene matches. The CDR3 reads CASSKDRALYGYTF. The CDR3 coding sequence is TGTGCCAGCAGTAAGGACAGGGCCCTTTATGGCTACACCTTC.

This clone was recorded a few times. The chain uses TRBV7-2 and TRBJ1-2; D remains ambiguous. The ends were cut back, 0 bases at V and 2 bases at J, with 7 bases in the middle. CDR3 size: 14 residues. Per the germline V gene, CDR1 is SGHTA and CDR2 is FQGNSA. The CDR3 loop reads CASSLARQNYGYTF. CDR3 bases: TGTGCCAGCAGCTTAGCGCGGCAGAACTATGGCTACACCTTC.

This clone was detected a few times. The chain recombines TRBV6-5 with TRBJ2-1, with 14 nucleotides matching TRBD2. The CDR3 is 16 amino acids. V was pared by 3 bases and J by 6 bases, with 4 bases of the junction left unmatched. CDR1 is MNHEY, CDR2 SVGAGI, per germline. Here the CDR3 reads CASSYSTSGGANEQFF. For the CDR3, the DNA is TGTGCCAGCAGTTATTCGACTAGCGGGGGGGCCAATGAGCAGTTCTTC.

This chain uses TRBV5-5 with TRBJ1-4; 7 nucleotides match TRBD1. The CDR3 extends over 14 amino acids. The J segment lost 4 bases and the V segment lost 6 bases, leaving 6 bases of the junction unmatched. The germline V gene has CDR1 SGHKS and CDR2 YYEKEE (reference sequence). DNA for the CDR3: TGTGCCAGCACCGAGACAGGGTTTAATGAAAAACTGTTTTTT. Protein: CASTETGFNEKLFF.

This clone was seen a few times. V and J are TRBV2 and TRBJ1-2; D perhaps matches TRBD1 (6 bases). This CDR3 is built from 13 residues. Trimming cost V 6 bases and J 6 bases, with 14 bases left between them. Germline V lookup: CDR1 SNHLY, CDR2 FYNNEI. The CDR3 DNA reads TGTGCCAGCAGCAGCACAGGGACGGATGGCTACACCTTC. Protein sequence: CASSSTGTDGYTF.

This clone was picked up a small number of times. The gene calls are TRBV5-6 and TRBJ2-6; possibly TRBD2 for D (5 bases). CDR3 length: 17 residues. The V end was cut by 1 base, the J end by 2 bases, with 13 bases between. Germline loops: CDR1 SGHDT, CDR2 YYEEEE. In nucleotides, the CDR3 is TGTGCCAGCAGCTTGCAATCGACGCGGGCTGGGGCCAACGTCCTGACTTTC. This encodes CASSLQSTRAGANVLTF.

The CDR3 sequence is CASSPGQGAQGNQPQHF. For the CDR3, the DNA is TGTGCCAGCAGCCCGGGACAGGGGGCGCAGGGCAATCAGCCCCAGCATTTT. This rearrangement joins TRBV9 to TRBJ1-5, with 12 bases that match TRBD1. Trimming cost V 4 bases and J 2 bases; bases outside gene matches: 7. The CDR3 is 17 amino acids. Per the germline V gene, CDR1 is SGDLS and CDR2 is YYNGEE. The full variable domain, with the rest looked up from reference TRBV9 and TRBJ1-5, is DSGVTQTPKHLITATGQRVTLRCSPRSGDLSVYWYQQSLDQGLQFLIQYYNGEERAKGNILERFSAQQFPDLHSELNLSSLELGDSALYFCASSPGQGAQGNQPQHFGDGTRLSIL.

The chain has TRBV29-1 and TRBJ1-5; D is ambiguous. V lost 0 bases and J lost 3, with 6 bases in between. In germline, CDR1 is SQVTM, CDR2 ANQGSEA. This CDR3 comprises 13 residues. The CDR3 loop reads CSVEEESNQPQHF. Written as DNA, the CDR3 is TGCAGCGTTGAAGAGGAGTCCAATCAGCCCCAGCATTTT. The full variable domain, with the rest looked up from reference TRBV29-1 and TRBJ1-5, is SAVISQKPSRDICQRGTSLTIQCQVDSQVTMMFWYRQQPGQSLTLIATANQGSEATYESGFVIDKFPISRPNLTFSTLTVSNMSPEDSSIYLCSVEEESNQPQHFGDGTRLSIL.